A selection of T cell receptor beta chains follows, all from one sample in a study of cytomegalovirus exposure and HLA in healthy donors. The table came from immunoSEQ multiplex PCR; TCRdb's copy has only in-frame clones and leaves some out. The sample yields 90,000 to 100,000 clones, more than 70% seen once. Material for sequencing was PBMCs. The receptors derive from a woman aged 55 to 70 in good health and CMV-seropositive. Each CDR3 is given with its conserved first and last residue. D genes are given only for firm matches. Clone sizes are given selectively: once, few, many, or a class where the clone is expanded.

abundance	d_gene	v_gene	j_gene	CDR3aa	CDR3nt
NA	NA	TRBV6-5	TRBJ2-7	CASSLGRAGYEQYF	TGTGCCAGCAGTCTCGGACGGGCGGGCTACGAGCAGTACTTC
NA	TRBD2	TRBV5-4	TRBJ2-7	CASRTSPATYEQYF	TGTGCCAGCAGGACTAGCCCAGCCACCTACGAGCAGTACTTC
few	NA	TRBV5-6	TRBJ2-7	CASSLYSYEQYF	TGTGCCAGCAGCCTATACAGCTACGAGCAGTACTTC
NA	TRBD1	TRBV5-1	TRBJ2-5	CASSPRQGQETQYF	TGCGCCAGCAGCCCCAGACAGGGCCAAGAGACCCAGTACTTC
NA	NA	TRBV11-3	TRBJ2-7	CASSLGGSRTYEQYF	TGTGCCAGCAGCTTAGGGGGCAGCCGGACCTACGAGCAGTACTTC
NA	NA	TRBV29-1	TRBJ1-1	CSVAAGPTTRDTEAFF	TGCAGCGTTGCCGCCGGGCCAACAACCAGGGACACTGAAGCTTTCTTT
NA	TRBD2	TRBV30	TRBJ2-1	CAWRTMPGLAFEQFF	TGTGCCTGGAGGACGATGCCGGGACTAGCGTTTGAGCAGTTCTTC
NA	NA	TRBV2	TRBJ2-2	CASTVVAGRYTGELFF	TGTGCCAGCACTGTCGTAGCAGGGCGATACACCGGGGAGCTGTTTTTT
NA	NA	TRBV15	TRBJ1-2	CATSRVTGQGEGYTF	TGTGCCACCAGCAGAGTCACCGGTCAGGGTGAAGGCTACACCTTC
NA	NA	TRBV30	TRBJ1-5	CAWSIGGNQPQHF	TGTGCCTGGAGCATAGGCGGAAATCAGCCCCAGCATTTT